This entry features one T cell receptor (beta chain) sequence. In this sample, this clonotype turned up many times. Its specific antigen is unknown. Per-base qualities were not stored, and no clone one base away is much larger. These data belong to a study of breast tumors, draining lymph nodes, adjacent tissues (TCRdb year 2016). Study-level background: Breast cancer patients provided tumor, adjacent nontumor tissue and axillary lymph nodes, and the study compared the TCR beta repertoires across these three sources. The study was designed to assess the relationships and possible T-cell exchange between tumor, surrounding tissue and draining lymph node repertoires in human breast cancer.

Instrument used: Illumina HiSeq 2000. TCR beta chain libraries were generated by multiplex PCR amplification. High-throughput sequencing was used to analyze the amplified TCR beta chain products. The public reads were quality trimmed at Q25 with fastp and then assembled into clones with MiXCR by TCRdb, keeping productive beta chains. Rows with a matching CDR3 protein are joined into one entry that keeps the most common DNA and genes. The sample includes about 270,000 distinct CDR3 sequences, with over 25% observed a single time. Over 0.95% of the sample belongs to the ten largest clones. Its CDR3 holds 14 amino acids, cysteine through phenylalanine. Only the CDR3 portion is preserved as DNA: 42 bases, with reading frame beginning at the first base. V was cut back by 1 base and J by 4 bases, leaving a gap of 11 bases between them. CDR1 and CDR2 are read off the germline V gene as SGHDT and YYEEEE. The lymph node samples were taken from the axillary draining lymph nodes of breast cancer patients.

Study-level results and caveats: The data were considered consistent with the idea that most tumor T cells come from the lymph node and then expand in tumor tissue. Rather than being directly demonstrated, the conclusion that tumor T cells originate in lymph nodes was presented as consistent with a hypothesis. In luminal-like breast cancer, tumor and nontumor tissue repertoires resembled each other significantly more than in basal-like breast cancer. Tumors showed preferential V and J gene usage, and their T-cell repertoire diversity fell below that of lymph nodes yet above that of nontumor tissue.

The sample taken for sequencing was axillary lymph node tissue. The rearrangement combines TRBV5-6 with TRBJ1-2; TRBD1 is a possible D gene, resting on 6 matching bases. This receptor was obtained from a female donor with breast cancer. Some clones in this sample may be carry-over from other donors' samples. This receptor has the CDR3 CASSLSGHPYGYTF. Read as DNA, the sequence is TGTGCCAGCAGCTTGTCGGGACACCCCTATGGCTACACCTTC. Beyond the CDR3, the reference TRBV5-6 and TRBJ1-2 genes provide the residues; the full variable domain reads: DAGVTQSPTHLIKTRGQQVTLRCSPKSGHDTVSWYQQALGQGPQFIFQYYEEEERQRGNFPDRFSGHQFPNYSSELNVNALLLGDSALYLCASSLSGHPYGYTFGSGTRLTVV.